This paragraph reports one T cell receptor beta chain. CDR1 and CDR2 from the germline V gene are SGHTS and YDEGEE. Trimming at V came to 1 base and at J to 9 bases, leaving 10 bases not matched to a gene. This CDR3 contains 15 residues. This specimen comes from a study of blood T cell repertoires in COVID-19. This study enrolled people aged roughly 18 to 90 from around 25 US geographic areas. Cohorts were assigned according to the clinical history that participants reported. Some clones are missing from TCRdb's copy, which holds only in-frame ones; the method was immunoSEQ multiplex PCR. The sample holds some 400,000 clones, 80% to 90% seen once.

Sequencing used PBMCs or T cells enriched from blood (not recorded which). The clonotype was recovered from a man aged 25 to 40 who had recovered from COVID-19. This rearrangement joins TRBV5-8 to TRBJ1-2, with 9 bases aligning to TRBD1. The CDR3 reads CASSLYWTGEWSYTF. The CDR3, as DNA: TGTGCCAGCAGCTTGTACTGGACAGGGGAGTGGAGCTACACCTTC.